A single sample gave rise to the 27 T cell receptor beta chains below, sequenced in a study of Graves' ophthalmopathy and Graves' hyperthyroidism. As the template, RNA transcripts were used to amplify TCR beta CDR3 regions. HTBI-primed first-round RT-PCR preceded second-round multiplex PCR. TCRdb ran MiXCR on the multiplex PCR reads and lists one entry per CDR3 protein. The data show 600,000 to 700,000 distinct CDR3 sequences, roughly two fifths seen once. Sequencing was performed on peripheral blood. Receptors originate from an adult man with Graves' ophthalmopathy.

The chain recombines TRBV29-1 with TRBJ2-5; TRBD1 or TRBD2 may be the D gene (6 bases each). V shed 3 bases and J shed 5 bases, with 13 bases lying between them. The germline V gene encodes CDR1 SQVTM and CDR2 ANQGSEA. The CDR3 length is 13 residues. The CDR3 sequence: CSVERTGAETQYF. In DNA, the CDR3 is TGCAGCGTTGAGAGGACGGGGGCTGAGACCCAGTACTTC. The complete variable domain, with remaining parts taken from reference TRBV29-1 and TRBJ2-5, reads SAVISQKPSRDICQRGTSLTIQCQVDSQVTMMFWYRQQPGQSLTLIATANQGSEATYESGFVIDKFPISRPNLTFSTLTVSNMSPEDSSIYLCSVERTGAETQYFGPGTRLLVL.

The CDR3 reads CASSESGGEETQYF. The CDR3, as DNA: TGTGCCAGCAGTGAAAGCGGGGGCGAGGAGACCCAGTACTTC. The chain has TRBV25-1 and TRBJ2-5; the match to TRBD2 covers 8 bases. This CDR3 comprises 14 residues. Per the germline V gene, CDR1 is MGHDK and CDR2 is SYGVNS. Germline trimming cut 2 bases from V and 5 bases from J; bases unmatched to any gene: 4.

J is TRBJ1-5 and V is TRBV29-1; D is undetermined. Germline assignment: CDR1 SQVTM and CDR2 ANQGSEA. The V end was cut by 8 bases, the J end by 5 bases, with 16 bases between. The CDR3 consists of 13 residues. CDR3: CSRSSTPHQPQHF. CDR3 sequence (DNA): TGCAGCAGATCCTCCACCCCCCATCAGCCCCAGCATTTT.

A word on this clonotype: This may be a read error, as it is one base from a much larger clone. The conserved phenylalanine or tryptophan normally closing the CDR3 is absent here, so this likely arose from a read error. V is TRBV7-2 and J is TRBJ1-1; D is possibly TRBD1 (5 bases). CDR1 is SGHTA, CDR2 FQGNSA, per germline. This CDR3 has 16 amino acids. V lost 4 bases and J 7 bases, leaving 22 bases between the germline ends. The CDR3 protein is CASSSSSGQRYHEAFI. CDR3 DNA sequence: TGTGCCAGCAGCTCAAGCTCGGGGCAGAGGTACCATGAAGCTTTCATT.

The CDR3, as DNA: TGTGCTAGTGGTTTGCGCAACCAAGAGACCCAGTACTTC. Protein product: CASGLRNQETQYF. The chain combines TRBV12-5 with TRBJ2-5; the D is unclear. V shed 2 bases and J shed 0 bases, with 4 bases lying between them. Germline V lookup: CDR1 LGHNT, CDR2 FRNRAP. The CDR3 extends over 13 amino acids.

The V call is TRBV14, the J call TRBJ2-5; 7 bases match TRBD1. There are 16 residues in the CDR3. After removal of 4 bases from V and 5 bases from J, the junction contained 13 bases not matched to a gene. Germline V gives CDR1 SGHDN, CDR2 FVKESK. The CDR3 DNA reads as TGTGCCAGCAGCCGAGCCAACAGGGGACGTCGGGAGACCCAGTACTTC. The encoded protein is CASSRANRGRRETQYF.

This clonotype was detected many times. The chain has TRBV7-2 and TRBJ1-2, with a weak D call TRBD1 (6 bases). Trimming took off 5 bases at V and 6 bases at J, with 13 bases between the two ends. CDR1 is SGHTA and CDR2 is FQGNSA in the germline V gene. The CDR3 has 13 residues. CDR3 sequence (DNA): TGTGCCAGCAGCCTCAGGGGAAGCAATGGCTACACCTTC. Translation gives CASSLRGSNGYTF.

This sequence joins TRBV20-1 and TRBJ2-5, with D tentatively TRBD1 (6 bases). The length of the CDR3 is 14 residues. The V end was cut by 0 bases, the J end by 5 bases, with 13 bases between. CDR1 is DFQATT, CDR2 SNEGSKA, per germline (reference sequence). The CDR3 DNA is TGCAGTGCTAGAGATAACGGCCAGGGGGAGACCCAGTACTTC. This gives the protein CSARDNGQGETQYF.

The table lists this clonotype with many counts. The junction differs from germline at one of its ends, possibly a read error. The CDR3 protein is CASRGTSGYEQYF. Written as DNA, the CDR3 is TGTGCCAGCAGAGGGACTAGCGGCTACGAGCAGTACTTC. The V call is TRBV10-1, the J call TRBJ2-7; TRBD2 matches 11 bases. This CDR3 contains 13 residues. Looked up from germline, CDR1 is WNHNN and CDR2 is SYGVQD (reference sequence).

The chain employs TRBV30 and TRBJ1-1; D remains unclear. This CDR3 region has 13 residues. Trimming took 2 bases from V and 0 from J, leaving 7 bases between them. The germline V gene encodes CDR1 GTSNPN and CDR2 SVGIG (reference sequence). CDR3 amino acids: CAWSTGMNTEAFF. DNA for the CDR3: TGTGCCTGGAGTACGGGCATGAACACTGAAGCTTTCTTT.

The table lists this clonotype with many counts. The V gene is TRBV4-3, the J gene TRBJ1-6; no firm D call. Germline-derived CDR1 and CDR2 are LGHNA and YSLEER. This CDR3 is 14 amino acids long. Trimming stripped 1 base from V and 8 bases from J, with 9 bases between. Written as DNA, the CDR3 is TGCGCCAGCAGCCAAGGGCTGACCGATTCACCCCTCCACTTT. Amino acids: CASSQGLTDSPLHF.

The chain joins TRBV5-1 to TRBJ1-2, with D perhaps matching TRBD1 (6 bases). V was trimmed by 1 base and J by 12 bases, leaving 22 bases between them. Germline assignment: CDR1 SGHRS and CDR2 YFSETQ. The CDR3 spans 15 residues. The CDR3 nucleotides are TGCGCCAGCAGCTTGAAAGAAGTAGGGGGGGATGCGCACACCTTC. As protein: CASSLKEVGGDAHTF.

CDR3 nucleotide sequence: TGTGCCAGCAGTGCCCAGGGCGGCAACACTGAAGCTTTCTTT. It specifies CASSAQGGNTEAFF. The chain joins TRBV12-3 or TRBV12-4 to TRBJ1-1; a weak D match, TRBD1 (5 bases). Trimming took off 5 bases at V and 2 bases at J, with 12 bases between the two ends. The CDR3 consists of 14 residues.

For this clonotype: One end of the junction does not line up with germline, which may come from a read error. The V and J genes are TRBV10-2 and TRBJ2-7, with 7 bases aligning to TRBD2. Looked up from germline, CDR1 is WSHSY and CDR2 is SAAADI. The CDR3 sequence is 14 residues long. DNA of the CDR3: TGTGCCAGCAGTGAAGCGGGACTATCCTACGAGCAGTACTTC. As protein: CASSEAGLSYEQYF.

This clonotype was detected a few times. J is TRBJ1-5 and V is TRBV19; D perhaps matches TRBD1 (5 bases). This CDR3 has 17 residues. CDR1 is LNHDA and CDR2 is SQIVND in the germline V gene (reference sequence). Trimming left V 2 bases short and J 2 bases short, with 16 bases between. CDR3 amino acids: CASSINPAGFGNQPQHF. In nucleotides, the CDR3 is TGTGCCAGTAGTATAAATCCCGCAGGGTTTGGCAATCAGCCCCAGCATTTT.

Note on this clonotype: Just one base apart from a much larger clone, this may be a read error. The chain links TRBV11-2 to TRBJ2-7; 13 bases agree with TRBD2. V shed 1 base, J shed 6 bases, and the junction held 0 bases outside the gene matches. Germline V gene lookup returns CDR1 SGHAT and CDR2 FQNNGV. The CDR3 totals 14 residues. This CDR3 is CASSLGTSGSEQYF. The CDR3 DNA reads TGTGCCAGCAGCTTAGGGACTAGCGGGAGCGAGCAGTACTTC.

The sample holds many counts of this clonotype. The chain combines TRBV19 with TRBJ1-2; D is possibly TRBD1 (6 bases). Trimming removed 5 bases from V and 4 bases from J, with 11 bases in between. Germline V gene lookup returns CDR1 LNHDA and CDR2 SQIVND (reference sequence). The CDR3 is 13 amino acids. Here the CDR3 DNA reads TGTGCCAGTAGTGGGGGCACCATCTATGGCTACACCTTC. The encoded protein is CASSGGTIYGYTF.

The CDR3 reads CACLTNEKLFF. DNA for the CDR3: TGTGCCTGTCTAACTAATGAAAAACTGTTTTTT. The rearrangement uses TRBV30 and TRBJ1-4, with D unresolved. The germline CDR1 and CDR2 sequences are GTSNPN and SVGIG (reference sequence). The CDR3 is made up of 11 amino acids. V was cut by 6 bases and J by 1 base, with 3 bases left in between.

This clonotype was seen repeatedly, ten times or more. This rearrangement joins TRBV19 to TRBJ2-5; D not certain. From germline, CDR1 is LNHDA and CDR2 SQIVND (reference sequence). The CDR3 has 15 residues. V gave up 1 base and J gave up 0 bases, with 9 bases separating them. The CDR3 coding sequence is TGTGCCAGTAGTATAGGCAGCTCGTACCAAGAGACCCAGTACTTC. This codes for CASSIGSSYQETQYF.

This clonotype has just one count. The chain is built from TRBV11-3 and TRBJ2-5, with 7 nucleotides matching TRBD1. Per the germline V gene, CDR1 is SGHNT and CDR2 is YENEEA. The CDR3 has 14 residues. Trimming cost V 2 bases and J 3 bases; bases outside gene matches: 3. The CDR3 loop is CASSLYGTEETQYF. CDR3 nucleotide sequence: TGTGCCAGCAGCTTATACGGGACAGAAGAGACCCAGTACTTC. The whole variable domain, filled in from reference TRBV11-3 and TRBJ2-5, reads EAGVVQSPRYKIIEKKQPVAFWCNPISGHNTLYWYLQNLGQGPELLIRYENEEAVDDSQLPKDRFSAERLKGVDSTLKIQPAELGDSAVYLCASSLYGTEETQYFGPGTRLLVL.

This clonotype has just a few counts. This sequence joins TRBV7-2 and TRBJ2-6, with 7 nucleotides matching TRBD1. Germline trimming cut 5 bases from V and 2 bases from J; bases unmatched to any gene: 3. Germline V gives CDR1 SGHTA, CDR2 FQGNSA. The CDR3 loop spans 15 amino acids. CDR3 region: CASSHGQAGANVLTF. The DNA for the CDR3 is TGTGCCAGCAGCCATGGACAGGCTGGGGCCAACGTCCTGACTTTC.

This clonotype occurred a few times. The genes are TRBV25-1 and TRBJ2-4; no definite D call. V dropped 6 bases and J dropped 0 bases, with 6 bases sitting between them. The CDR3 has 13 residues. The germline CDR1 and CDR2 sequences are MGHDK and SYGVNS. The CDR3 bases are TGTGCCAGCAGGTCCCTAGCCAAAAACATTCAGTACTTC. This translates into CASRSLAKNIQYF.

This clonotype was picked up many times. The genes are TRBV7-2 and TRBJ2-3, with D hard to call. The CDR3 length is 12 residues. Trimming left V 5 bases short and J 2 bases short, with 5 bases between. Per the germline V gene, CDR1 is SGHTA and CDR2 is FQGNSA. DNA of the CDR3: TGTGCCAGCAGCATCTCCACAGATACGCAGTATTTT. This translates into CASSISTDTQYF. The full variable domain, with the rest looked up from reference TRBV7-2 and TRBJ2-3, is GAGVSQSPSNKVTEKGKDVELRCDPISGHTALYWYRQSLGQGLEFLIYFQGNSAPDKSGLPSDRFSAERTGGSVSTLTIQRTQQEDSAVYLCASSISTDTQYFGPGTRLTVL.

The genes are TRBV7-2 and TRBJ2-5; perhaps TRBD1 as D (5 bases). Trimming left V 2 bases short and J 7 bases short, with 11 bases between. Germline V gene sequence: CDR1 SGHTA, CDR2 FQGNSA. The CDR3 contains 13 residues. The CDR3 region has the DNA TGTGCCAGCAGCTTACAGGGTGTGGGGACCCAGTACTTC. This sequence encodes CASSLQGVGTQYF.

J is TRBJ1-5 and V is TRBV6-1; the match to TRBD1 covers 9 bases. Germline assignment: CDR1 MNHNS and CDR2 SASEGT. There are 15 residues in the CDR3. The V segment lost 8 bases and the J segment 0 bases; nucleotides outside the gene matches: 5. This CDR3 reads CASGQGRGSNQPQHF. The CDR3 coding sequence is TGTGCCAGCGGACAGGGGAGGGGTAGCAATCAGCCCCAGCATTTT.

In its sample, this clonotype was seen many times. The chain has TRBV7-9 and TRBJ1-2, with D possibly TRBD1 on 5 matching bases. The CDR3 is made up of 12 amino acids. Germline-derived CDR1 and CDR2 are SEHNR and FQNEAQ (reference sequence). V lost 4 bases and J 5 bases, leaving 8 bases between the germline ends. CDR3 region: CASSSGRYGYTF. DNA for the CDR3: TGTGCCAGCAGCTCGGGACGTTATGGCTACACCTTC.

This chain links TRBV12-3 or TRBV12-4 with TRBJ1-5; D not resolved. This CDR3 has 16 residues. Trimming pared 2 bases from V and 0 bases from J, leaving 11 bases between. The CDR3 here is CASSLKGPDSNQPQHF. The CDR3 DNA reads as TGTGCCAGCAGTTTAAAGGGTCCGGATAGCAATCAGCCCCAGCATTTT.